These 30 T cell receptor beta chains share one sample of origin, sequenced in a study of T cell changes during pregnancy in multiple sclerosis. Produced via immunoSEQ multiplex PCR; TCRdb's table is partial and in-frame only. The sample lists approximately 60,000 clones; about 92% were seen once. Source: CD4+ T cells from peripheral blood mononuclear cells, taken in the second trimester of pregnancy. The receptors here all came from a female donor with multiple sclerosis, enrolled in a pregnancy study.

This chain links TRBV5-4 with TRBJ2-3; 10 bases line up with TRBD2. This CDR3 has 18 amino acids. Germline lookup yields CDR1 SGHNT and CDR2 YYREEE (reference sequence). V shed 4 bases and J 0 bases; nucleotides not matched to a gene: 11. CDR3 loop: CASSLELAGNTSTDTQYF. CDR3 nucleotide sequence: TGTGCCAGCAGCCTTGAACTAGCGGGGAACACTAGCACAGATACGCAGTATTTT.

The rearrangement links TRBV15 to TRBJ2-1; D is unresolved. CDR1 and CDR2 from the germline V gene are LNHNV and YYDKDF (reference sequence). The CDR3 loop spans 12 amino acids. The germline V and J ends were trimmed by 8 bases and 3 bases, with 8 bases remaining between them. The CDR3 spells CATVDIYNEQFF. The DNA for the CDR3 is TGTGCCACCGTAGACATCTACAATGAGCAGTTCTTC. Using reference TRBV15 and TRBJ2-1 for the parts outside the CDR3, the full variable domain is DAMVIQNPRYQVTQFGKPVTLSCSQTLNHNVMYWYQQKSSQAPKLLFHYYDKDFNNEADTPDNFQSRRPNTSFCFLDIRSPGLGDTAMYLCATVDIYNEQFFGPGTRLTVL.

This clone was found once. J is TRBJ1-6 and V is TRBV6-1; possible D gene TRBD1, 6 bases. Germline V gene sequence: CDR1 MNHNS, CDR2 SASEGT. The CDR3 contains 14 residues. The V end lost 5 bases, the J end lost 3 bases, and 8 bases lay between the germline ends. The CDR3 loop is CASSQDSYNSPLHF. CDR3 DNA: TGTGCCAGCAGTCAGGACAGCTATAATTCACCCCTCCACTTT.

The chain links TRBV9 to TRBJ2-1, with 9 bases matching TRBD2. This CDR3 region has 17 residues. J was trimmed by 4 bases and V by 1 base; bases with no gene match: 9. CDR1 and CDR2 from the germline V gene are SGDLS and YYNGEE. The CDR3 DNA reads as TGTGCCAGCAGCGTAACTCTGGGGAGCGGGGGGTACAATGAGCAGTTCTTC. Translating gives CASSVTLGSGGYNEQFF.

The chain recombines TRBV18 with TRBJ1-1; D unclear. The CDR3 totals 15 residues. The ends were cut back, 1 base at V and 2 bases at J, with 11 bases in the middle. CDR1 is KGHSH, CDR2 LQKENI, per germline. The CDR3 DNA is TGTGCCAGCTCACCACGTGTCGCAGGAAACACTGAAGCTTTCTTT. This translates into CASSPRVAGNTEAFF.

The V call is TRBV10-3, the J call TRBJ2-1, with 11 positions matching TRBD1. Trimming removed 2 bases from V and 9 bases from J; junction bases left unmatched: 9. The germline V gene has CDR1 ENHRY and CDR2 SYGVKD. The CDR3 extends over 16 amino acids. CDR3 coding DNA: TGTGCCATCAGTGAGCGTAGGGACAGGGGGTCGGGTGAGCAGTTCTTC. Its translation is CAISERRDRGSGEQFF.

The sample holds a few counts of this clone. CDR3 bases: TGCGCCAGCAGCCCTGAGATGAACACTGAAGCTTTCTTT. This encodes CASSPEMNTEAFF. The chain joins TRBV5-1 to TRBJ1-1; D is unclear. Trimming left V 4 bases short and J 0 bases short, with 7 bases between. The CDR3 totals 13 residues. Germline V gene data show CDR1 as SGHRS and CDR2 as YFSETQ.

The J gene is TRBJ2-3, the V gene TRBV2, with TRBD1 matching 7 bases. The germline V gene has CDR1 SNHLY and CDR2 FYNNEI. V lost 6 bases, J lost 1 base, and 4 bases stayed unmatched. This CDR3 is built from 14 residues. The CDR3 coding sequence is TGTGCCAGCAGAAACAGGGGTGGCACAGATACGCAGTATTTT. As protein: CASRNRGGTDTQYF.

The genes are TRBV5-1 and TRBJ2-3, with 8 nucleotides matching TRBD2. The J segment lost 0 bases and the V segment lost 0 bases, leaving 3 bases of the junction unmatched. Germline-derived CDR1 and CDR2 are SGHRS and YFSETQ. This CDR3 region has 16 residues. CDR3 sequence (DNA): TGCGCCAGCAGCTTGGTCGGGGGGGGTAGCACAGATACGCAGTATTTT. It yields the protein CASSLVGGGSTDTQYF.

The chain combines TRBV6-6 with TRBJ1-4, with D perhaps TRBD1 (5 bases). Germline V gene lookup returns CDR1 MNHNY and CDR2 SVGAGI (reference sequence). CDR3 length: 14 amino acids. The germline V and J ends were trimmed by 3 bases and 8 bases, with 13 bases remaining between them. CDR3 DNA: TGTGCCAGCAGTTATCGGGGGAGGGGAGAAAAACTGTTTTTT. Protein sequence: CASSYRGRGEKLFF.

The chain carries TRBV4-2 and TRBJ2-5, with TRBD2 matching over 11 bases. In germline, CDR1 is LGHNA, CDR2 YNFKEQ. With 5 bases clipped from V and 5 bases from J, the junction kept 13 bases outside the gene matches. The CDR3 spans 17 residues. DNA of the CDR3: TGTGCCAGCAGCGCAACCCAACTAGCGGGGGAGTGGGAGACCCAGTACTTC. It translates to CASSATQLAGEWETQYF.

This rearrangement joins TRBV5-4 to TRBJ2-1, with 13 bases lining up with TRBD2. The germline CDR1 and CDR2 sequences are SGHNT and YYREEE (reference sequence). The CDR3 is 15 residues long. The trim removed 1 base at V and 6 bases at J, leaving 1 base unmatched. The CDR3: CASSLRLAGGNEQFF. As DNA, the CDR3 is TGTGCCAGCAGCTTGCGACTAGCGGGAGGCAATGAGCAGTTCTTC.

The V and J genes are TRBV30 and TRBJ2-1, with 12 bases matching TRBD2. The germline CDR1 and CDR2 sequences are GTSNPN and SVGIG (reference sequence). V lost 6 bases, J lost 8 bases, and 8 bases stayed unmatched. The CDR3 length is 14 residues. The CDR3: CACRLAGVTDEQFF. CDR3 coding DNA: TGTGCCTGTCGACTAGCGGGAGTAACCGATGAGCAGTTCTTC. Full variable domain (remainder filled in from reference TRBV30 and TRBJ2-1): SQTIHQWPATLVQPVGSPLSLECTVEGTSNPNLYWYRQAAGRGLQLLFYSVGIGQISSEVPQNLSASRPQDRQFILSSKKLLLSDSGFYLCACRLAGVTDEQFFGPGTRLTVL.

The chain combines TRBV7-9 with TRBJ2-4; D might be TRBD2 (6 bases). V gave up 3 bases and J gave up 6 bases, with 9 bases separating them. The CDR3 is made up of 13 amino acids. CDR1 is SEHNR and CDR2 is FQNEAQ in the germline V gene (reference sequence). The CDR3 loop reads CASSFWEVNIQYF. The CDR3 region has the DNA TGTGCCAGCAGCTTCTGGGAGGTAAACATTCAGTACTTC.

This clone was counted only a few times. This sequence joins TRBV6-5 and TRBJ2-2; D possibly corresponds to TRBD1 (6 bases). CDR1 is MNHEY, CDR2 SVGAGI, per germline. The CDR3 extends over 14 amino acids. Trimming left V 7 bases short and J 2 bases short, with 11 bases between. CDR3 sequence (DNA): TGTGCCAGCATACGGGACACTAACACCGGGGAGCTGTTTTTT. Translating gives CASIRDTNTGELFF.

The CDR3 sequence is CASSLTKLAGAVNEQFF. The CDR3 coding sequence is TGTGCCAGCAGCCTAACGAAACTAGCGGGAGCTGTCAATGAGCAGTTCTTC. V and J are TRBV7-9 and TRBJ2-1, with 11 positions matching TRBD2. The CDR3 is made up of 17 amino acids. Trimming removed 5 bases from V and 6 bases from J; junction bases left unmatched: 12. Per the germline V gene, CDR1 is SEHNR and CDR2 is FQNEAQ (reference sequence).

The chain is built from TRBV11-2 and TRBJ2-1, with unresolved D. Trimming removed 1 base from V and 4 bases from J, with 5 bases in between. This CDR3 comprises 13 residues. Germline CDR1 is SGHAT and CDR2 is FQNNGV. Written as DNA, the CDR3 is TGTGCCAGCAGCTTAGCTAGGTACAATGAGCAGTTCTTC. It specifies CASSLARYNEQFF.

V and J are TRBV5-4 and TRBJ1-2; 7 bases fit TRBD1. The CDR3 covers 17 residues. Germline CDR1 and CDR2: SGHNT and YYREEE (reference sequence). J was trimmed by 2 bases and V by 4 bases; bases with no gene match: 14. This chain's CDR3 is CASSRSTGDALNYGYTF. The CDR3 region has the DNA TGTGCCAGCAGCCGGTCTACAGGGGACGCTTTGAACTATGGCTACACCTTC.

This clone was picked up one time. The V call is TRBV19, the J call TRBJ1-1; D not resolved. The CDR3 extends over 15 amino acids. Trimming took off 0 bases at V and 1 base at J, with 9 bases between the two ends. Germline V gene sequence: CDR1 LNHDA, CDR2 SQIVND (reference sequence). The CDR3 protein is CASSIEGRRNTEAFF. The CDR3 DNA is TGTGCCAGTAGTATAGAGGGGAGGCGGAACACTGAAGCTTTCTTT.

The chain has TRBV29-1 and TRBJ1-3, with TRBD1 matching 9 bases. The ends lost 7 bases at V and 0 bases at J; junction bases unmatched: 4. Germline V gene lookup returns CDR1 SQVTM and CDR2 ANQGSEA. The CDR3 covers 14 residues. For the CDR3, the DNA is TGCAGCGCCTGGGACAGGGTCTCTGGAAACACCATATATTTT. The encoded protein is CSAWDRVSGNTIYF. Full variable domain (missing parts from reference TRBV29-1 and TRBJ1-3): SAVISQKPSRDICQRGTSLTIQCQVDSQVTMMFWYRQQPGQSLTLIATANQGSEATYESGFVIDKFPISRPNLTFSTLTVSNMSPEDSSIYLCSAWDRVSGNTIYFGEGSWLTVV.

V usage is TRBV27 and J usage is TRBJ1-5; 10 bases align to TRBD1. Germline CDR1 reads MNHEY; CDR2 reads SMNVEV (reference sequence). The CDR3 runs 16 residues. Trimming took 7 bases from V and 0 from J; bases not matched to a gene: 6. The CDR3 DNA reads as TGTGCCAGCAACCCGGGACAGGGGCTTAGCAATCAGCCCCAGCATTTT. This codes for CASNPGQGLSNQPQHF.

The CDR3 region is CASSSTPGGEQYF. DNA of the CDR3: TGTGCCAGCAGTTCCACACCAGGGGGCGAGCAGTACTTC. The chain combines TRBV6-6 with TRBJ2-5, with 7 bases aligning to TRBD1. The closer fit of TRBJ2-7 to the DNA end suggests the J call may be wrong. The germline gives CDR1 MNHNY, CDR2 SVGAGI (reference sequence). The CDR3 contains 13 residues.

The rearrangement links TRBV29-1 to TRBJ2-2, with TRBD2 as a possible D gene (7 bases). CDR1 and CDR2 from the germline V gene are SQVTM and ANQGSEA. This CDR3 has 15 residues. Trimming took 6 bases from V and 0 from J, leaving 14 bases between them. In DNA form, the CDR3 reads TGCAGCGTAAAGGGGGGGACACCGAACACCGGGGAGCTGTTTTTT. Translated: CSVKGGTPNTGELFF.

The chain recombines TRBV4-2 with TRBJ2-3; TRBD2 matches 10 bases. The V gene's germline CDR1 is LGHNA and CDR2 YNFKEQ. With 1 base clipped from V and 0 bases from J, the junction kept 1 base outside the gene matches. The CDR3 covers 16 residues. CDR3 DNA: TGTGCCAGCAGCCAAGTAGCGGGGGGAAGCACAGATACGCAGTATTTT. This codes for CASSQVAGGSTDTQYF.

V usage is TRBV29-1 and J usage is TRBJ2-3; 8 bases map to TRBD1. This CDR3 contains 16 residues. From germline, CDR1 is SQVTM and CDR2 ANQGSEA. The junction had 13 bases not matched to a gene; V was cut back by 5 bases and J by 3 bases. CDR3 loop: CSVRQGAGTQTDTQYF. As DNA, the CDR3 is TGCAGCGTTAGGCAGGGGGCGGGGACCCAAACAGATACGCAGTATTTT.

The genes are TRBV6-1 and TRBJ2-1; 9 bases align to TRBD1. V lost 6 bases, J lost 4 bases, and 4 bases stayed unmatched. From germline, CDR1 is MNHNS and CDR2 SASEGT. The CDR3 loop spans 14 amino acids. CDR3: CASRAGTGYNEQFF. CDR3 sequence (DNA): TGTGCCAGCAGGGCCGGGACAGGGTACAATGAGCAGTTCTTC.

This chain joins TRBV30 and TRBJ1-2, with D possibly TRBD1 on 6 matching bases. V was clipped by 3 bases and J by 7 bases, with 18 bases between them. Germline assignment: CDR1 GTSNPN and CDR2 SVGIG (reference sequence). The CDR3 is made up of 14 amino acids. The CDR3 protein is CAWRVDSRLSGYTF. CDR3 sequence (DNA): TGTGCCTGGAGGGTGGACAGCCGGCTCTCTGGCTACACCTTC. The whole variable domain, remainder taken from reference TRBV30 and TRBJ1-2, is SQTIHQWPATLVQPVGSPLSLECTVEGTSNPNLYWYRQAAGRGLQLLFYSVGIGQISSEVPQNLSASRPQDRQFILSSKKLLLSDSGFYLCAWRVDSRLSGYTFGSGTRLTVV.

This chain uses TRBV9 with TRBJ1-3; tentative D call: TRBD1 (6 bases). Germline V lookup: CDR1 SGDLS, CDR2 YYNGEE. CDR3 length: 15 residues. V gave up 0 bases and J gave up 4 bases, with 11 bases separating them. In nucleotides, the CDR3 is TGTGCCAGCAGCGTAGGCGGGGGCATCGGAAACACCATATATTTT. Residues: CASSVGGGIGNTIYF.

The chain uses TRBV14 and TRBJ1-1, with 8 bases aligning to TRBD1. The CDR3 extends over 15 amino acids. The germline gives CDR1 SGHDN, CDR2 FVKESK. Trimming at V came to 0 bases and at J to 4 bases, leaving 4 bases not matched to a gene. The CDR3 DNA is TGTGCCAGCAGCCAAGATCGAACAGGGGGCACTGAAGCTTTCTTT. Amino acid sequence: CASSQDRTGGTEAFF. Variable domain in full (rest from reference TRBV14 and TRBJ1-1): EAGVTQFPSHSVIEKGQTVTLRCDPISGHDNLYWYRRVMGKEIKFLLHFVKESKQDESGMPNNRFLAERTGGTYSTLKVQPAELEDSGVYFCASSQDRTGGTEAFFGQGTRLTVV.

The chain recombines TRBV7-9 with TRBJ2-1; 14 bases agree with TRBD2. V lost 3 bases, J lost 3 bases, and 10 bases stayed unmatched. This CDR3 has 19 residues. Germline values: CDR1 SEHNR, CDR2 FQNEAQ (reference sequence). CDR3 residues: CASSFGGLAGANFYNEQFF. The CDR3 nucleotides read TGTGCCAGCAGCTTCGGGGGACTAGCGGGGGCCAACTTCTACAATGAGCAGTTCTTC.